The clone carrying this T cell receptor (beta chain) is labeled medium-sized. These data are taken from a study of T and B cells in COVID-19 patients. The CDR3 runs to 14 residues. The germline V gene has CDR1 ENHRY and CDR2 SYGVKD. With V trimmed by 7 bases and J by 5 bases, 6 bases remained unmatched. Multiplex PCR with BIOMED2 TRB-A/B primer pools amplified TRB rearrangements. TCRdb called the multiplex PCR reads again in MiXCR, with one record for every CDR3 protein. The repertoire holds 5,500 to 7,000 distinct CDR3 sequences, with approximately 26% as singletons. Blood genomic DNA input for TRB amplification was roughly 220-500 ng.

The chain carries TRBV10-3 and TRBJ2-1, with 9 bases that match TRBD2. The origin of this receptor is a human donor with active COVID-19. The sequenced sample consisted of blood. CDR3 DNA: TGTGCCATCACTGGGACTAGCAGCCACAATGAGCAGTTCTTC. Protein product: CAITGTSSHNEQFF.